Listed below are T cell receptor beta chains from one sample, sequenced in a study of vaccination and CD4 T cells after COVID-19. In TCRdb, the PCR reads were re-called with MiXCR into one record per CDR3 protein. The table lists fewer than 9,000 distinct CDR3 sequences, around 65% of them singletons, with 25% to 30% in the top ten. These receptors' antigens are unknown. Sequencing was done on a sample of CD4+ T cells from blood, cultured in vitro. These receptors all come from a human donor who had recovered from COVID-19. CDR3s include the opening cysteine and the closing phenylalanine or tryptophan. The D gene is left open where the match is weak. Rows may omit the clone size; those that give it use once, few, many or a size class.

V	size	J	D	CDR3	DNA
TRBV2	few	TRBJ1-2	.	CASTEQLFGGYGYTF	TGTGCCAGCACTGAACAGCTGTTTGGGGGCTATGGCTACACCTTC
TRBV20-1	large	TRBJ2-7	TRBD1	CSARAGTGRSYEQYF	TGCAGTGCTAGGGCCGGGACAGGGCGATCCTACGAGCAGTACTTC
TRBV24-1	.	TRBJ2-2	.	CATRDTAATGELFF	TGTGCCACCAGGGACACAGCGGCGACCGGGGAGCTGTTTTTT
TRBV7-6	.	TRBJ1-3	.	CASSLGHPSSGNTIYF	TGTGCCAGCAGCCTGGGACACCCCAGCTCTGGAAACACCATATATTTT
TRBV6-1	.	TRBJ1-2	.	CASSRYRAGNYGYTF	TGTGCCAGCAGTAGATACAGGGCAGGGAACTATGGCTACACCTTC
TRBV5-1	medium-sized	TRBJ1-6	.	CASSPGDFGNSPLHF	TGCGCCAGCAGCCCGGGGGACTTTGGGAATTCACCCCTCCACTTT
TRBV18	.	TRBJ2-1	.	CASSLGSSSEQFF	TGTGCCAGCTCACTTGGTAGCAGTAGTGAGCAGTTCTTC
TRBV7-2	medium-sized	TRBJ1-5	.	CASSRNRAGQPQHF	TGTGCCAGCAGCCGGAACAGGGCAGGCCAGCCCCAGCATTTT
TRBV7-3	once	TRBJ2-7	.	CASSFGRTYEQYF	TGTGCCAGCAGCTTCGGCAGGACGTACGAGCAGTACTTC
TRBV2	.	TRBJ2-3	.	CASAGGTDTQYF	TGTGCCAGCGCAGGGGGCACAGATACGCAGTATTTT
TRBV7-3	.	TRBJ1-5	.	CASSLREGQPQHF	TGTGCCAGCAGCTTGAGGGAGGGCCAGCCCCAGCATTTT
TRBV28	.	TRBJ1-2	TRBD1	CASSTLGDRDDYTF	TGTGCCAGCAGCACTCTGGGGGACAGGGACGACTACACCTTC
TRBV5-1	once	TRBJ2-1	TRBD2	CASSRGLAGVEQFF	TGCGCCAGCAGCCGGGGACTAGCGGGAGTTGAGCAGTTCTTC
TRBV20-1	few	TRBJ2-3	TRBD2	CSARDRGRGADTQYF	TGCAGTGCTAGAGATCGTGGGAGGGGTGCAGATACGCAGTATTTT
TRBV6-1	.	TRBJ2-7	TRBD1	CASITGVGTYEQYF	TGTGCCAGCATTACAGGGGTGGGGACCTACGAGCAGTACTTC
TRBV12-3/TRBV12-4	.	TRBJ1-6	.	CASSLSNSPLHF	TGTGCCAGCAGTTTGTCTAATTCACCCCTCCACTTT
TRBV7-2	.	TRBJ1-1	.	CASRSLERKTEAFF	TGTGCCAGCAGGAGTTTGGAGCGGAAGACTGAAGCTTTCTTT
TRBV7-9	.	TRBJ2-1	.	CASSLDSGGNEQFF	TGTGCCAGCAGCTTAGACAGTGGAGGCAATGAGCAGTTCTTC
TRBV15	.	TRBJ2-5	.	CATSRMGDRETQYF	TGTGCCACCAGCAGAATGGGGGATCGAGAGACCCAGTACTTC
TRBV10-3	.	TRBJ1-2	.	CAISEALGDPYGYTF	TGTGCCATCAGTGAAGCTTTGGGGGATCCCTATGGCTACACCTTC
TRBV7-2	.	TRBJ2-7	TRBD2	CASSLTKREVEQYF	TGTGCCAGCAGCTTAACAAAGCGGGAGGTCGAGCAGTACTTC
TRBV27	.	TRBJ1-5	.	CASRGPGRNQPQHF	TGTGCCAGCAGAGGCCCCGGGCGCAATCAGCCCCAGCATTTT
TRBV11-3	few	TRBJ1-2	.	CASSSSVGPGGYTF	TGTGCCAGCAGCTCATCTGTAGGACCGGGGGGCTACACCTTC
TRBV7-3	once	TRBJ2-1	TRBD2	CASSPTSGGYNEQFF	TGTGCCAGCAGCCCGACTAGCGGGGGCTACAATGAGCAGTTCTTC
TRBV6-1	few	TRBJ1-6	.	CASSLVGSDNSPLHF	TGTGCCAGCAGTCTAGTGGGGAGTGATAATTCACCCCTCCACTTT
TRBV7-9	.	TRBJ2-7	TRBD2	CASSPLADHSYEQYF	TGTGCCAGCAGCCCTCTAGCGGACCACTCCTACGAGCAGTACTTC
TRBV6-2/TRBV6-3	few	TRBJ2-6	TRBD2	CASTYGPWEGTGANVLTF	TGTGCCAGCACCTACGGTCCATGGGAGGGTACTGGGGCCAACGTCCTGACTTTC
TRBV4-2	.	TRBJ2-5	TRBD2	CASSQRIGTSVAETQYF	TGTGCCAGCAGCCAGCGAATTGGGACTAGCGTCGCAGAGACCCAGTACTTC
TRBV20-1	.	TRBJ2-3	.	CSVPGGVFTDTQYF	TGCAGTGTACCGGGGGGCGTCTTCACAGATACGCAGTATTTT